The 20 T cell receptor beta chains below all came from one sample that was sequenced in a study of siplizumab effects on memory and regulatory T cells (dated by TCRdb to about 2019). Library preparation employed the immunoSEQ multiplex PCR assay. The clones in this table, taken by TCRdb from immuneACCESS, are in-frame only. Not every clone is retained; where verified, under half of the shortfall comes from an unresolved V gene, and the cause of the rest is unknown. Present in this sample are about 100,000 clones, approximately 94% of which were seen just once. The ten largest clones add up to roughly 1.4% of the sample. The sequencing sample was made of non-Treg CD4+ T cells sorted from blood. The cell subset or site tag for this specimen amounts to: FACS-sorted unstimulated CD4+ non-regulatory T cells. These receptors originate from a human donor in good health.

J is TRBJ1-4 and V is TRBV29-1; D perhaps matches TRBD1 (6 bases). CDR3 size: 13 residues. The V end lost 6 bases, the J end lost 0 bases, and 8 bases lay between the germline ends. Germline V CDR1 and CDR2: SQVTM, ANQGSEA. The CDR3 sequence is CSVGQTTNEKLFF. The CDR3 DNA reads as TGCAGCGTAGGACAGACAACTAATGAAAAACTGTTTTTT.

This chain joins TRBV2 and TRBJ2-1, with D maybe TRBD2 (5 bases). The V gene lost 6 bases and the J gene lost 3 bases, with 9 bases spanning the gap. Germline loops: CDR1 SNHLY, CDR2 FYNNEI. CDR3 length equals 13 residues. This CDR3 is CASSRTVYNEQFF. The CDR3 DNA sequence: TGTGCCAGCAGCCGGACTGTCTACAATGAGCAGTTCTTC.

V gene TRBV5-1 combines with J gene TRBJ1-1; D ambiguous. The CDR3 has 13 amino acids. Germline V gives CDR1 SGHRS, CDR2 YFSETQ. Trimming left V 0 bases short and J 3 bases short, with 6 bases between. CDR3 loop: CASSLGAHTEAFF. Written as DNA, the CDR3 is TGCGCCAGCAGCTTGGGGGCCCACACTGAAGCTTTCTTT.

The rearrangement links TRBV5-5 to TRBJ1-4; D is ambiguous. The germline V and J ends were trimmed by 0 bases and 5 bases, with 5 bases remaining between them. The length of the CDR3 is 13 residues. CDR1 and CDR2 (germline): SGHKS, YYEKEE (reference sequence). The DNA for the CDR3 is TGTGCCAGCAGCTTGGTTGGGAATGAAAAACTGTTTTTT. This codes for CASSLVGNEKLFF. Based on the CDR3 plus reference TRBV5-5 and TRBJ1-4, the full variable domain is DAGVTQSPTHLIKTRGQQVTLRCSPISGHKSVSWYQQVLGQGPQFIFQYYEKEERGRGNFPDRFSARQFPNYSSELNVNALLLGDSALYLCASSLVGNEKLFFGSGTQLSVL.

The chain joins TRBV11-2 to TRBJ2-3, with D tentatively TRBD2 (6 bases). Germline-derived CDR1 and CDR2 are SGHAT and FQNNGV. This CDR3 has 14 residues. Trimming pared 6 bases from V and 1 base from J, leaving 11 bases between. CDR3 region: CASRLIAGTDTQYF. The CDR3 coding sequence is TGTGCCAGCAGACTCATAGCGGGCACAGATACGCAGTATTTT.

In regard to this clone: At one end, the junction sequence differs from germline, possibly due to a read error. The rearrangement joins TRBV4-2 to TRBJ1-4; D is possibly TRBD1 (5 bases). CDR1 is LGHNA and CDR2 is YNFKEQ in the germline V gene. The CDR3 length is 13 residues. CDR3 nucleotide sequence: TGTGCCAGCAGCAAAGACAGTTTGGAAAAACTGTTTTTT. Protein sequence: CASSKDSLEKLFF.

The chain recombines TRBV19 with TRBJ2-5; 7 bases line up with TRBD1. The ends lost 4 bases at V and 5 bases at J; junction bases unmatched: 7. The length of the CDR3 is 14 residues. Germline V gene sequence: CDR1 LNHDA, CDR2 SQIVND (reference sequence). CDR3 sequence reads: CASSKQGKEETQYF. The CDR3 nucleotides are TGTGCCAGTAGTAAACAGGGGAAAGAGGAGACCCAGTACTTC.

The chain is built from TRBV15 and TRBJ1-1; D unclear. The CDR3 consists of 12 residues. Germline lookup yields CDR1 LNHNV and CDR2 YYDKDF (reference sequence). The V and J ends lost 4 bases and 4 bases respectively, with 7 bases between them. The CDR3 loop reads CATSIDRTEAFF. In nucleotides, the CDR3 is TGTGCCACCAGCATAGACCGCACTGAAGCTTTCTTT. Complete variable domain (other parts from reference TRBV15 and TRBJ1-1): DAMVIQNPRYQVTQFGKPVTLSCSQTLNHNVMYWYQQKSSQAPKLLFHYYDKDFNNEADTPDNFQSRRPNTSFCFLDIRSPGLGDTAMYLCATSIDRTEAFFGQGTRLTVV.

V and J are TRBV29-1 and TRBJ2-3, with 7 bases lining up with TRBD2. CDR1 and CDR2 (germline): SQVTM, ANQGSEA. V was pared by 7 bases and J by 3 bases, with 4 bases of the junction left unmatched. CDR3 length equals 12 residues. CDR3 sequence (DNA): TGCAGCGCAGGACTAGTTACAGATACGCAGTATTTT. This translates into CSAGLVTDTQYF.

J is TRBJ2-1 and V is TRBV7-3; 9 nucleotides agree with TRBD1. This CDR3 is built from 14 residues. Trimming took 5 bases from V and 9 from J; bases not matched to a gene: 8. Per germline, CDR1 SGHTA and CDR2 FQGTGA. The CDR3 nucleotides read TGTGCCAGCAGCAATAGACAGGGGGGGAGTGAGCAGTTCTTC. Residues: CASSNRQGGSEQFF.

The chain is built from TRBV18 and TRBJ2-1; no definite D call. This CDR3 contains 13 residues. V dropped 3 bases and J dropped 10 bases, with 13 bases sitting between them. The germline V gene has CDR1 KGHSH and CDR2 LQKENI. DNA of the CDR3: TGTGCCAGCTCACCGTTAGGGATGCTCGAGCAGTTCTTC. Translation gives CASSPLGMLEQFF.

This chain uses TRBV30 with TRBJ2-5; D is unresolved. CDR1 is GTSNPN and CDR2 is SVGIG in the germline V gene (reference sequence). CDR3 length: 11 residues. The V end was cut by 1 base, the J end by 5 bases, with 5 bases between. CDR3 loop: CAWSGGETQYF. As DNA, the CDR3 is TGTGCCTGGAGTGGAGGCGAGACCCAGTACTTC.

The chain employs TRBV19 and TRBJ2-3, with D maybe TRBD1 (6 bases). V was clipped by 4 bases and J by 5 bases, with 16 bases between them. Germline V gives CDR1 LNHDA, CDR2 SQIVND (reference sequence). CDR3 size: 15 residues. The CDR3 sequence: CASSTRDKRRDTQYF. The CDR3 DNA reads as TGTGCCAGTAGTACCCGGGACAAGCGGAGAGATACGCAGTATTTT.

A single count supports this clone. The chain couples TRBV5-1 to TRBJ2-7; possibly TRBD1 for D (6 bases). This CDR3 has 13 residues. V lost 5 bases and J lost 2, with 11 bases in between. The germline gives CDR1 SGHRS, CDR2 YFSETQ. This CDR3 reads CASRGSGAYEQYF. In DNA form, the CDR3 reads TGCGCCAGCAGGGGATCAGGGGCCTACGAGCAGTACTTC. The full variable domain, completed using reference TRBV5-1 and TRBJ2-7, is KAGVTQTPRYLIKTRGQQVTLSCSPISGHRSVSWYQQTPGQGLQFLFEYFSETQRNKGNFPGRFSGRQFSNSRSEMNVSTLELGDSALYLCASRGSGAYEQYFGPGTRLTVT.

The V gene is TRBV7-9, the J gene TRBJ2-7, with 9 bases identical to TRBD1. The germline V gene has CDR1 SEHNR and CDR2 FQNEAQ (reference sequence). The V gene end was trimmed by 5 bases and the J gene end by 5 bases; junction bases not matched to a gene: 13. The length of the CDR3 is 16 residues. Here the CDR3 DNA reads TGTGCCAGCAGCCCTAAAGTCGGGACAGGGTATGACGAGCAGTACTTC. It is translated as CASSPKVGTGYDEQYF.

V gene TRBV27 combines with J gene TRBJ1-5; TRBD1 aligns across 8 bases. The CDR3 totals 15 residues. The trim removed 2 bases at V and 3 bases at J, leaving 3 bases unmatched. Germline values: CDR1 MNHEY, CDR2 SMNVEV (reference sequence). CDR3 bases: TGTGCCAGCAGTTTAGGGACAGGCACCAATCAGCCCCAGCATTTT. It specifies CASSLGTGTNQPQHF.

V gene TRBV11-3 combines with J gene TRBJ2-1; D ambiguous. Germline CDR1 and CDR2: SGHNT and YENEEA. The CDR3 is 12 residues long. The V gene lost 4 bases and the J gene lost 5 bases, with 6 bases spanning the gap. CDR3 nucleotides: TGTGCCAGCAGCTCCAAGGACAATGAGCAGTTCTTC. Translated: CASSSKDNEQFF.

V gene TRBV30 combines with J gene TRBJ1-1; the match to TRBD1 covers 9 bases. J gave up 5 bases and V 7 bases, and 8 bases lay outside the gene matches. The germline V gene encodes CDR1 GTSNPN and CDR2 SVGIG (reference sequence). The CDR3 has 13 amino acids. The CDR3 spells CAYDRGSGTEAFF. The CDR3 nucleotides read TGTGCCTACGACAGGGGGTCAGGGACTGAAGCTTTCTTT. Looking up the rest from reference TRBV30 and TRBJ1-1 gives the full variable domain: SQTIHQWPATLVQPVGSPLSLECTVEGTSNPNLYWYRQAAGRGLQLLFYSVGIGQISSEVPQNLSASRPQDRQFILSSKKLLLSDSGFYLCAYDRGSGTEAFFGQGTRLTVV.

The J gene is TRBJ2-3, the V gene TRBV18, with TRBD1 matching 8 bases. There are 14 residues in the CDR3. Germline loops: CDR1 KGHSH, CDR2 LQKENI. The V segment lost 3 bases and the J segment 5 bases; nucleotides outside the gene matches: 4. CDR3 bases: TGTGCCAGCTCACCCTGGGACAGGCAAGATACGCAGTATTTT. It is translated as CASSPWDRQDTQYF.

This clone is labeled as medium-sized (0.01 to 0.1%). Other DNA sequences in the sample encode the same CDR3. CDR3 amino acids: CASSQSPRTEAFF. The CDR3 DNA reads as TGTGCCAGCAGCCAGTCCCCCAGGACTGAAGCTTTCTTT. The chain combines TRBV14 with TRBJ1-1; D remains ambiguous. CDR1 and CDR2 from the germline V gene are SGHDN and FVKESK. V lost 3 bases and J 5 bases, leaving 10 bases between the germline ends. The CDR3 extends over 13 amino acids.